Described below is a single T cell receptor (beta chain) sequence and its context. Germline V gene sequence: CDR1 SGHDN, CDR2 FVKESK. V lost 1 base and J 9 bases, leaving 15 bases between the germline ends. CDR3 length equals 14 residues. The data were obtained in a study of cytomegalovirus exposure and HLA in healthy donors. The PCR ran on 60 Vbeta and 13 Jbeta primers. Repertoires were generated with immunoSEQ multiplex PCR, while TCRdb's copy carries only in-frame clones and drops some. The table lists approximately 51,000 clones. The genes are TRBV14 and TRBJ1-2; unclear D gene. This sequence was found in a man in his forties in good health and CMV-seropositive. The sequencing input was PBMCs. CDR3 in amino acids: CASSQVWPLASYTF. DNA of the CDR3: TGTGCCAGCAGCCAAGTCTGGCCCCTCGCAAGCTACACCTTC.